The 22 T cell receptor beta chains below were found in one sample sequenced in a study of T cell repertoires in cytomegalovirus infection. The antigens of these receptors remain unknown. Via MiXCR, TCRdb re-called the reads, giving one row per CDR3 protein. The sample records around 900,000 distinct CDR3 sequences, 31% being singletons. Sequenced here: cultured CD8+ T cells from PBMCs, sampled from culture after CMV antigen stimulation. These receptors were taken from a human donor in good health (CMV status not recorded). Some clones in this sample may be carry-over from other donors' samples.

The chain links TRBV6-1 to TRBJ2-3, with D unresolved. Germline V gene data show CDR1 as MNHNS and CDR2 as SASEGT. V was clipped by 5 bases and J by 0 bases, with 18 bases between them. The length of the CDR3 is 17 residues. In nucleotides, the CDR3 is TGTGCCAGCAGTCTCTGGGTAGGCCCCTCTAGCACAGATACGCAGTATTTT. This translates into CASSLWVGPSSTDTQYF.

As for this clonotype: This may come from a read error, since a much larger clone is one base off. The gene calls are TRBV7-8 and TRBJ1-4; D not resolved. The CDR3 sequence is 16 residues long. V was pared by 1 base and J by 7 bases, with 16 bases between. Germline CDR1 SGHVS, CDR2 FQNEAQ. The CDR3 nucleotides read TGTGCCAGCAGCTTAGGAACTTCAATCCGGGGTGAAAAACTGTTTTTT. Translation gives CASSLGTSIRGEKLFF.

This chain links TRBV2 with TRBJ2-1, with D possibly being TRBD2 (6 bases). V gave up 8 bases and J gave up 0 bases, with 14 bases separating them. Germline V gene sequence: CDR1 SNHLY, CDR2 FYNNEI. The length of the CDR3 is 15 residues. In DNA form, the CDR3 reads TGTGCCAGCGTGTCCGGCGGGGCCTCCTACAATGAGCAGTTCTTC. This sequence encodes CASVSGGASYNEQFF.

This clonotype appeared many times. The V gene is TRBV7-2, the J gene TRBJ2-3, with 7 positions matching TRBD1. V lost 6 bases and J lost 1; bases outside the gene matches: 4. CDR1 is SGHTA and CDR2 is FQGNSA in the germline V gene. CDR3 length: 14 residues. The CDR3 coding sequence is TGTGCCAGCAGTCAGGGGGAAGGCACAGATACGCAGTATTTT. It translates to CASSQGEGTDTQYF.

This clonotype was found a few times. V gene TRBV19 combines with J gene TRBJ2-1; D remains ambiguous. There are 16 residues in the CDR3. V shed 4 bases and J shed 0 bases, with 13 bases lying between them. Germline CDR1 and CDR2: LNHDA and SQIVND (reference sequence). CDR3 bases: TGTGCCAGTAGTAGGAGTTATACGGGCTCCTACAATGAGCAGTTCTTC. It codes for CASSRSYTGSYNEQFF. Full variable domain (rest looked up from reference TRBV19 and TRBJ2-1): DGGITQSPKYLFRKEGQNVTLSCEQNLNHDAMYWYRQDPGQGLRLIYYSQIVNDFQKGDIAEGYSVSREKKESFPLTVTSAQKNPTAFYLCASSRSYTGSYNEQFFGPGTRLTVL.

This sequence joins TRBV7-2 and TRBJ1-2, with D hard to call. The CDR3 length is 13 residues. Between the trimmed V and J ends, which lost 1 base and 4 bases, there was a span of 7 bases. Germline loops: CDR1 SGHTA, CDR2 FQGNSA. CDR3 bases: TGTGCCAGCAGCTTAGATTCGCCCTATGGCTACACCTTC. Protein product: CASSLDSPYGYTF.

The DNA for the CDR3 is TGCGCCAGCAGCCAAGGAAGGGGGCGGACCGGGGAGCTGTTTTTT. This encodes CASSQGRGRTGELFF. This rearrangement joins TRBV4-1 to TRBJ2-2; 7 bases map to TRBD1. CDR3 length: 15 residues. Germline CDR1 reads MGHRA; CDR2 reads YSYEKL. V dropped 1 base and J dropped 5; count of bases not matched to a gene: 4.

CDR3: CATSSYRGRGYEQYF. DNA of the CDR3: TGTGCCACCAGCAGCTACAGGGGCCGGGGATACGAGCAGTACTTC. The gene calls are TRBV15 and TRBJ2-7; 7 bases line up with TRBD1. This CDR3 spans 15 amino acids. V was clipped by 3 bases and J by 4 bases; unmatched bases: 9. Germline CDR1 LNHNV, CDR2 YYDKDF (reference sequence).

The gene calls are TRBV20-1 and TRBJ2-3, with 8 bases aligning to TRBD1. Trimming removed 1 base from V and 2 bases from J; junction bases left unmatched: 2. The CDR3 has 14 residues. Germline V lookup: CDR1 DFQATT, CDR2 SNEGSKA (reference sequence). CDR3 in DNA: TGCAGTGCTAGAGGGACAGGGCTCACAGATACGCAGTATTTT. Translation: CSARGTGLTDTQYF.

The V and J genes are TRBV20-1 and TRBJ2-5; D remains ambiguous. The V end was cut by 0 bases, the J end by 2 bases, with 16 bases between. The germline gives CDR1 DFQATT, CDR2 SNEGSKA (reference sequence). This CDR3 has 16 residues. Here the CDR3 DNA reads TGCAGTGCTAGAGACCAGGAAGGAATTAGGCAAGAGACCCAGTACTTC. Translating it yields CSARDQEGIRQETQYF.

This clonotype was detected only a few times. The chain couples TRBV6-2 or TRBV6-3 to TRBJ2-5; D is possibly TRBD1 or TRBD2 (5 bases each). V gave up 7 bases and J gave up 3 bases, with 12 bases separating them. The CDR3 runs to 13 residues. Looked up from germline, CDR1 is MNHEY and CDR2 is SVGEGT. CDR3 sequence (DNA): TGTGCCAGCAATCGAGGGGATGAAGAGACCCAGTACTTC. This sequence encodes CASNRGDEETQYF.

This clonotype was picked up many times. The chain couples TRBV7-2 to TRBJ2-1, with a tentative D call TRBD1 (5 bases). V lost 3 bases, J lost 0 bases, and 12 bases lay in between. The CDR3 length is 16 residues. CDR1 SGHTA and CDR2 FQGNSA come from the germline V gene. The DNA of the CDR3 is TGTGCCAGCAGCTTGGGGCGTCCCAGCTCCTACAATGAGCAGTTCTTC. This encodes CASSLGRPSSYNEQFF.

The chain recombines TRBV5-1 with TRBJ2-6, with TRBD1 identical over 7 bases. Germline V gene sequence: CDR1 SGHRS, CDR2 YFSETQ. The V segment lost 0 bases and the J segment 2 bases; nucleotides outside the gene matches: 8. There are 18 residues in the CDR3. The CDR3 spells CASSLGQGELAGANVLTF. CDR3 bases: TGCGCCAGCAGCTTGGGCCAGGGGGAGTTGGCTGGGGCCAACGTCCTGACTTTC.

This clonotype was detected a few times. This chain links TRBV12-3 or TRBV12-4 with TRBJ2-7; 10 nucleotides line up with TRBD1. V trimming: 0 bases; J trimming: 4 bases; junction bases outside the gene matches: 3. The CDR3 sequence is 15 residues long. CDR3 DNA: TGTGCCAGCAGTTTAGCCAGGACAGGGGGGTACGAGCAGTACTTC. Encoded protein: CASSLARTGGYEQYF.

This clonotype was detected only a few times. V and J are TRBV6-2 or TRBV6-3 and TRBJ2-3; the match to TRBD2 covers 7 bases. Germline lookup yields CDR1 MNHEY and CDR2 SVGEGT. The CDR3 runs to 16 residues. V was clipped by 3 bases and J by 6 bases; unmatched bases: 12. CDR3 sequence reads: CASSYRRPAGDDTQYF. The CDR3 coding sequence is TGTGCCAGCAGTTATCGGCGGCCCGCGGGGGATGATACGCAGTATTTT.

The rearrangement joins TRBV7-6 to TRBJ2-1; D might be TRBD2 (6 bases). This CDR3 is 16 amino acids long. CDR1 and CDR2 (germline): SGHVS, FNYEAQ. The ends were cut back, 5 bases at V and 2 bases at J, with 16 bases in the middle. CDR3 nucleotides: TGTGCCAGCAGCCTACGCCCTGGGACTGCCTACAATGAGCAGTTCTTC. Residues: CASSLRPGTAYNEQFF.

About this clonotype itself: Germline is not matched at one junction end, which may reflect a read error. V is TRBV7-7 and J is TRBJ2-5, with D possibly being TRBD1 (5 bases). CDR1 is SSHAT, CDR2 FNYEAQ, per germline (reference sequence). This CDR3 region has 15 residues. DNA for the CDR3: TGTGCTAGCAGCTCAAGCCGACAGAATCGGGAGACCCAGTACTTC. This gives the protein CASSSSRQNRETQYF.

The chain couples TRBV5-4 to TRBJ2-1; possible D gene TRBD2, 6 bases. Per the germline V gene, CDR1 is SGHNT and CDR2 is YYREEE (reference sequence). V lost 3 bases and J lost 6, with 16 bases in between. The CDR3 sequence is 15 residues long. The CDR3 loop is CASSWIGGLGNEQFF. The CDR3, as DNA: TGTGCCAGCAGCTGGATCGGGGGTTTGGGCAATGAGCAGTTCTTC.

This clonotype came up many times. CDR3 in amino acids: CASSLVQSRSTDTQYF. The CDR3 DNA reads as TGTGCCAGCAGCTTAGTCCAATCGCGGAGCACAGATACGCAGTATTTT. The chain has TRBV7-2 and TRBJ2-3; unclear D gene. The CDR3 is 16 residues long. Trimming stripped 1 base from V and 0 bases from J, with 11 bases between. CDR1 and CDR2 from the germline V gene are SGHTA and FQGNSA.

This clonotype was counted a few times. The rearrangement links TRBV27 to TRBJ1-4; D ambiguous. The CDR3 length is 13 residues. Germline V CDR1 and CDR2: MNHEY, SMNVEV (reference sequence). Trimming removed 9 bases at V and 6 bases at J, with 14 bases between. CDR3 nucleotide sequence: TGTGCCAGTTTTTCGGCGTGGGATGAAAAACTGTTTTTT. It codes for CASFSAWDEKLFF.

The chain uses TRBV2 and TRBJ1-2, with D hard to call. Germline CDR1 and CDR2: SNHLY and FYNNEI. The CDR3 is made up of 15 amino acids. V gave up 4 bases and J gave up 4 bases, with 16 bases separating them. The CDR3 reads CASSAPEGLAYGYTF. The CDR3 bases are TGTGCCAGCAGTGCCCCGGAAGGGCTGGCCTATGGCTACACCTTC.

The chain couples TRBV6-2 or TRBV6-3 to TRBJ2-7; 8 nucleotides agree with TRBD1. V lost 2 bases to trimming and J lost 0 bases; unmatched junction nucleotides: 3. CDR3 size: 15 residues. Germline loops: CDR1 MNHEY, CDR2 SVGEGT. The DNA of the CDR3 is TGTGCCAGCAGTTACGGCAGGGGGCCCTCCTACGAGCAGTACGTC. It is translated as CASSYGRGPSYEQYV.